This TCR beta chain was identified in a study of vaccination and CD4 T cells after COVID-19. At the level of the study: Convalescent cases consisted of six males and four females, of whom two were Hispanic.

The treatment denotes: 10-day PBMC culture with coronavirus spike peptide pools or control peptides (ViraFEST assay). Whole-study results and caveats: The median proportion of reactive clones detected only post-vaccination in convalescent patients was about 87%.

CDR3 length: 15 residues. Per the germline V gene, CDR1 is MGHDK and CDR2 is SYGVNS. The ends lost 5 bases at V and 8 bases at J; junction bases unmatched: 14. Cultured CD4+ T cell DNA was sequenced using the Oncomine TCR Beta short-read assay. TCRdb independently ran MiXCR on the PCR reads; one entry per CDR3 protein. Of around 9,000 distinct CDR3 sequences listed, roughly 60% were seen once; the top ten hold 7.5% to 8%. Regarding this clonotype: Its antigen remains unknown.

The chain joins TRBV25-1 to TRBJ1-2; 7 bases are shared with TRBD1. The source material was CD4+ T cells from blood, cultured in vitro. The receptor was derived from a human donor who had recovered from COVID-19. CDR3 sequence: CASSIRGTFPGGYTF. CDR3 bases: TGTGCCAGCAGTATCAGGGGGACTTTTCCGGGAGGCTACACCTTC.